A selection of T cell receptor beta chains follows, all from one sample in a study of OX40 agonist ivuxolimab in advanced cancers. This table comes from immunoSEQ multiplex PCR, and its TCRdb copy is limited to in-frame clones, with some not included. The sample carries more than 100,000 clones, less than 95% recorded once. The sample was CD4+ or CD8+ T cells sorted from blood, taken in a trial of the OX40 agonist ivuxolimab. The source is an adult with an advanced solid tumor such as melanoma, head and neck, liver or kidney cancer. Both conserved end residues are part of each CDR3. The order of the fields is D gene, J gene, V gene, clone size, CDR3 protein, CDR3 DNA. A D gene is named only where the DNA matches it firmly. Where a row states a size, it is once, few, many or the class of an expanded clone; other rows omit it.

TRBD1 | TRBJ1-6 | TRBV6-1 | - | CASSGGTAYNSPLHF | TGTGCCAGCAGTGGGGGGACAGCCTATAATTCACCCCTCCACTTT
- | TRBJ1-1 | TRBV5-1 | - | CASSFERATPTEAFF | TGCGCCAGCAGCTTCGAGAGGGCCACGCCAACTGAAGCTTTCTTT
- | TRBJ1-1 | TRBV18 | - | CASSPYRDRWSSEAFF | TGTGCCAGCTCACCATACAGGGACCGCTGGTCATCTGAAGCTTTCTTT
- | TRBJ1-5 | TRBV19 | once | CASSMKGYGGNQPQHF | TGTGCCAGTAGTATGAAGGGTTACGGCGGCAATCAGCCCCAGCATTTT
- | TRBJ2-1 | TRBV5-1 | - | CASSLAVYNEQFF | TGCGCCAGCAGCTTGGCAGTCTACAATGAGCAGTTCTTC
- | TRBJ2-3 | TRBV19 | - | CASSTKGGGYTQYF | TGTGCCAGTAGTACCAAAGGGGGGGGGTATACGCAGTATTTT
TRBD2 | TRBJ2-7 | TRBV18 | - | CASSSGLAGETSYEQYF | TGTGCCAGCTCATCGGGACTAGCGGGAGAGACTTCCTACGAGCAGTACTTC
TRBD1 | TRBJ1-2 | TRBV28 | - | CASSTGASYGYTF | TGTGCCAGCAGTACAGGGGCGAGCTATGGCTACACCTTC
TRBD1 | TRBJ1-6 | TRBV30 | - | CAWTTGGGSPLHF | TGTGCCTGGACGACAGGGGGCGGTTCACCCCTCCACTTT
- | TRBJ2-7 | TRBV6-6 | - | CASTGAGGPTEQYF | TGTGCCAGCACCGGCGCAGGAGGCCCCACAGAGCAGTACTTC
- | TRBJ2-1 | TRBV7-3 | - | CASSSEAYNEQFF | TGTGCCAGCAGCTCTGAGGCGTACAATGAGCAGTTCTTC
- | TRBJ1-4 | TRBV7-9 | - | CASSRHQDLNEKLFF | TGTGCCAGCAGCAGGCACCAGGACCTCAATGAAAAACTGTTTTTT
- | TRBJ2-5 | TRBV5-1 | - | CASSLGAVDETQYF | TGCGCCAGCAGCTTGGGGGCGGTGGACGAGACCCAGTACTTC
- | TRBJ1-1 | TRBV5-1 | - | CASTPGGGDTEAFF | TGCGCCAGCACCCCGGGGGGGGGAGACACTGAAGCTTTCTTT
- | TRBJ2-1 | TRBV11-3 | - | CASSLADWSYNEQFF | TGTGCCAGCAGCTTAGCCGACTGGTCCTACAATGAGCAGTTCTTC
- | TRBJ2-1 | TRBV18 | - | CASSLGTAHNEQFF | TGTGCCAGCTCACTAGGGACGGCCCACAATGAGCAGTTCTTC
- | TRBJ1-1 | TRBV5-4 | - | CASSLGPQQIEAFF | TGTGCCAGCAGCTTGGGTCCACAGCAAATTGAAGCTTTCTTT
TRBD2 | TRBJ2-4 | TRBV11-2 | few | CASSLEGGGLSKNIQYF | TGTGCCAGCAGCTTAGAGGGCGGGGGGCTAAGCAAAAACATTCAGTACTTC
TRBD2 | TRBJ2-7 | TRBV18 | - | CASSRLAGVTYEQYF | TGTGCCAGCTCACGACTAGCGGGAGTGACCTACGAGCAGTACTTC
TRBD1 | TRBJ1-4 | TRBV5-1 | - | CASSEGQMVEKLFF | TGCGCCAGCAGCGAGGGACAGATGGTTGAAAAACTGTTTTTT
- | TRBJ1-4 | TRBV27 | once | CASGDAGGRTNEKLFF | TGTGCCAGCGGAGATGCCGGGGGGCGGACTAATGAAAAACTGTTTTTT
- | TRBJ1-4 | TRBV14 | - | CASSQLGVGEKLFF | TGTGCCAGCAGCCAACTGGGGGTAGGAGAAAAACTGTTTTTT
TRBD1 | TRBJ1-4 | TRBV7-9 | - | CASSPTGGYTNEKLFF | TGTGCCAGCAGCCCCACAGGGGGCTACACTAATGAAAAACTGTTTTTT
- | TRBJ1-4 | TRBV6-4 | - | CASRLNSATNEKLFF | TGTGCCAGCAGGCTGAACAGTGCAACTAATGAAAAACTGTTTTTT
- | TRBJ2-7 | TRBV4-2 | - | CASSQEEAPYEQYF | TGTGCCAGCAGCCAAGAGGAGGCCCCCTACGAGCAGTACTTC
TRBD2 | TRBJ2-1 | TRBV29-1 | - | CSVASVPSGSDEQFF | TGCAGCGTGGCCTCGGTACCTAGCGGGAGCGATGAGCAGTTCTTC
- | TRBJ1-4 | TRBV6-5 | - | CASSVRGPNEKLFF | TGTGCCAGTTCGGTGCGGGGGCCTAATGAAAAACTGTTTTTT
- | TRBJ1-3 | TRBV29-1 | once | CSVVLWRGGSIYF | TGCAGCGTTGTCTTATGGAGGGGAGGATCCATATATTTT
TRBD2 | TRBJ2-7 | TRBV6-6 | - | CASSYPGTSTYEQYF | TGTGCCAGCAGTTATCCCGGGACTAGTACCTACGAGCAGTACTTC
- | TRBJ1-5 | TRBV10-2 | - | CASRSGSGVNQPQHF | TGCGCCAGCCGTTCAGGGAGTGGGGTAAATCAGCCCCAGCATTTT
TRBD2 | TRBJ2-1 | TRBV14 | - | CASSRLAGGGTYNEQFF | TGTGCCAGCAGCCGACTAGCGGGAGGAGGGACCTACAATGAGCAGTTCTTC
- | TRBJ1-5 | TRBV30 | - | CAWSHSSNQPQHF | TGTGCCTGGAGCCACAGTAGCAATCAGCCCCAGCATTTT
- | TRBJ2-2 | TRBV7-9 | - | CASSLRDAHTGELFF | TGTGCCAGCAGCTTACGGGATGCACACACCGGGGAGCTGTTTTTT
TRBD2 | TRBJ2-1 | TRBV27 | - | CASSFGLAGGTNEQFF | TGTGCCAGCAGTTTCGGACTAGCGGGAGGAACCAATGAGCAGTTCTTC
TRBD2 | TRBJ2-3 | TRBV6-6 | - | CASTKGTGTRADTQYF | TGTGCCAGCACTAAAGGGACCGGGACTAGAGCAGATACGCAGTATTTT
TRBD1 | TRBJ1-2 | TRBV9 | - | CASSGGPGQGAIYGYTF | TGTGCCAGCAGCGGGGGACCCGGACAGGGAGCAATATATGGCTACACCTTC
TRBD1 | TRBJ2-7 | TRBV2 | - | CASRTGEHEQYF | TGTGCCAGCAGGACAGGGGAACACGAGCAGTACTTC
- | TRBJ1-2 | TRBV5-1 | - | CASSLAMGYNYGYTF | TGCGCCAGCAGCTTGGCCATGGGTTATAACTATGGCTACACCTTC
- | TRBJ2-1 | TRBV5-1 | - | CASSRGTEGNEQFF | TGCGCCAGCAGCCGGGGGACAGAGGGCAATGAGCAGTTCTTC
- | TRBJ1-2 | TRBV5-4 | once | CASSYISGSYGYTF | TGTGCCAGCAGCTACATTTCCGGGTCCTATGGCTACACCTTC
- | TRBJ2-7 | TRBV4-1 | - | CASSQDSAGREQYF | TGCGCCAGCAGCCAAGATTCGGCAGGACGCGAGCAGTACTTC
TRBD2 | TRBJ2-1 | TRBV6-6 | - | CASSYGTSGSNEQFF | TGTGCCAGCAGTTACGGGACTAGCGGGAGCAATGAGCAGTTCTTC
- | TRBJ1-1 | TRBV2 | - | CASMERVPNTEAFF | TGTGCCAGCATGGAGAGGGTGCCGAACACTGAAGCTTTCTTT
- | TRBJ2-3 | TRBV10-3 | once | CAISLSAAELTDTQYF | TGTGCCATCAGCCTCTCCGCAGCAGAGCTCACAGATACGCAGTATTTT
TRBD1 | TRBJ2-5 | TRBV2 | - | CASMETGAGTQYF | TGTGCCAGCATGGAGACAGGGGCTGGTACCCAGTACTTC
TRBD2 | TRBJ2-5 | TRBV5-1 | - | CASSFGQRGTKETQYF | TGCGCCAGCAGCTTCGGGCAGCGGGGCACTAAAGAGACCCAGTACTTC
- | TRBJ2-1 | TRBV15 | - | CATSREEGNEQFF | TGTGCCACCAGCAGAGAAGAGGGGAATGAGCAGTTCTTC
- | TRBJ1-1 | TRBV11-3 | once | CASSLDQTVRNTEAFF | TGTGCCAGCAGCTTAGACCAAACAGTTCGGAACACTGAAGCTTTCTTT
- | TRBJ2-1 | TRBV9 | once | CASSVVQGPGEGQFF | TGTGCCAGCAGCGTAGTTCAGGGGCCTGGGGAGGGGCAGTTCTTC
- | TRBJ1-1 | TRBV6-1 | - | CASTPTDMNTEAFF | TGTGCCAGCACCCCGACGGATATGAACACTGAAGCTTTCTTT
TRBD2 | TRBJ2-1 | TRBV7-9 | once | CASSPSGGYNEQFF | TGTGCCAGCAGCCCTAGCGGAGGATACAATGAGCAGTTCTTC
- | TRBJ1-5 | TRBV19 | - | CASSAPSRGSNQPQHF | TGTGCCAGTAGTGCCCCCTCGCGGGGAAGCAATCAGCCCCAGCATTTT